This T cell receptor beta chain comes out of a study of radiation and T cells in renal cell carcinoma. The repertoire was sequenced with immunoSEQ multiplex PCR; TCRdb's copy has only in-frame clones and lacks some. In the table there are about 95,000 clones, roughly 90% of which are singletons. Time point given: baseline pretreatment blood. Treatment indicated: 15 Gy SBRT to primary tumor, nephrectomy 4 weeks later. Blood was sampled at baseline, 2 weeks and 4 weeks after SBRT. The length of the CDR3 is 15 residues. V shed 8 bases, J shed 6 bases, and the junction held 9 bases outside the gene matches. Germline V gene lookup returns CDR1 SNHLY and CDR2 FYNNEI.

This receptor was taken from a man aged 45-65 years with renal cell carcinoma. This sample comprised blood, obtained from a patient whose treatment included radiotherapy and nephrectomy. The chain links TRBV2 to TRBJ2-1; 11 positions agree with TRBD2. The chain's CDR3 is CASLASGRRSNEQFF. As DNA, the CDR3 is TGTGCCAGCCTGGCTAGCGGGAGGAGAAGCAATGAGCAGTTCTTC.